The source of this T cell receptor (beta chain) is a study of blood T cells in healthy people across ages. A J-beta primer mix and a sample-barcoded 5' primer were used in a second PCR of about 7 to 12 cycles. TCRdb called the 5' RACE reads again in MiXCR, with one record for every CDR3 protein. The table includes some 1,500,000 distinct CDR3 sequences, approximately 42% detected once. With 6 bases removed from V and 2 bases from J, the gap between germline ends came to 9 bases. In germline, CDR1 is SQVTM, CDR2 ANQGSEA. CDR3 length equals 12 residues. This chain joins TRBV29-1 and TRBJ2-3; unclear D gene. The sample was blood. This clonotype originated in a woman under 30 in good health. As DNA, the CDR3 is TGCAGCGTAGACGAGAACACAGATACGCAGTATTTT. This gives the protein CSVDENTDTQYF.